This TCR beta chain was identified during a study of blood T cell repertoires in COVID-19. Study overall: Some COVID-19 samples were acute and others convalescent; all came from the United States, Italy and Spain. T cells, B-cell-depleted T cells, or PBMCs provided the cDNA or gDNA that served as material.

Germline CDR1 and CDR2: LNHDA and SQIVND (reference sequence). The germline V and J ends were trimmed by 2 bases and 8 bases, with 13 bases remaining between them. This CDR3 region has 14 residues. Original data processing: Quantification of nucleated cells was approximated via reference gene primer amplification. Profiled with immunoSEQ multiplex PCR; TCRdb holds only in-frame clones, not every one. From that table come the V and J calls and clone size; the DNA was used to work out D and trimming. The table lists about 110,000 clones, roughly 80% of them singletons. This clonotype originated in a woman older than 75 with acute or convalescent COVID-19. This chain links TRBV19 with TRBJ2-1; no clear D. Specimen: peripheral blood. The CDR3 DNA follows: TGTGCCAGTAGTATAAACCGAGCCGCGGATGAGCAGTTCTTC. Its translation: CASSINRAADEQFF.